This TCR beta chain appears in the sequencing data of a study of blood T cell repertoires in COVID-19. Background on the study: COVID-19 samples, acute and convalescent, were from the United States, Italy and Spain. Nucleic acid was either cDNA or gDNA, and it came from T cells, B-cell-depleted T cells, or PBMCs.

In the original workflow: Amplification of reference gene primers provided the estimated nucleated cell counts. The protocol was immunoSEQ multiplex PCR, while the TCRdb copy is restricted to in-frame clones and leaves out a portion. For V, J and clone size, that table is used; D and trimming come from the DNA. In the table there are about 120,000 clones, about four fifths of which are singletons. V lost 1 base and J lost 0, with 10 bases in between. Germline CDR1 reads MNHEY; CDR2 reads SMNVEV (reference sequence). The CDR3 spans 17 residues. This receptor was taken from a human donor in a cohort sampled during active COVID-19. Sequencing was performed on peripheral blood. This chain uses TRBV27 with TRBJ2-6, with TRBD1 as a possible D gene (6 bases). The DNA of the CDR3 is TGTGCCAGCAGTTTATTCCAGGGGAGCTCTGGGGCCAACGTCCTGACTTTC. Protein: CASSLFQGSSGANVLTF.